These T cell receptor beta chains were read from a single sample in a study of control samples from healthy donors and cancer patients. Produced via immunoSEQ multiplex PCR; TCRdb's table is partial and in-frame only. The sample includes roughly 150,000 clones, roughly 88% of them seen just once. The specimen sequenced was blood. The origin of the receptors is a man younger than 35 in good health. Each CDR3 is given with its conserved first and last residue. Fields, in order: V gene, clone size, D gene, J gene, CDR3 protein, CDR3 DNA. A D gene is named only where the DNA matches it firmly. Some rows have no size entry. The others give once, few or many, or a class for an expanded clone.

v_call: TRBV27; clone_size: NA; d_call: NA; j_call: TRBJ1-2; cdr3_aa: CASRSGGAQSYTF; cdr3_nt: TGTGCCAGCAGGTCCGGTGGGGCACAGAGCTACACCTTC
v_call: TRBV9; clone_size: NA; d_call: NA; j_call: TRBJ1-4; cdr3_aa: CASSDRVFPEKLFF; cdr3_nt: TGTGCCAGCAGCGACAGGGTCTTCCCTGAAAAACTGTTTTTT
v_call: TRBV6-5; clone_size: once; d_call: NA; j_call: TRBJ1-6; cdr3_aa: CASSYIVGAGSPLHF; cdr3_nt: TGTGCCAGCAGTTACATCGTTGGGGCAGGTTCACCCCTCCACTTT
v_call: TRBV5-1; clone_size: NA; d_call: NA; j_call: TRBJ1-6; cdr3_aa: CASSFTGTPSPLHF; cdr3_nt: TGCGCCAGCAGCTTTACGGGAACACCTTCACCCCTCCACTTT
v_call: TRBV7-6; clone_size: NA; d_call: NA; j_call: TRBJ2-4; cdr3_aa: CASSLGPRQSRNIQYF; cdr3_nt: TGTGCCAGCAGCTTAGGGCCACGACAGAGTAGGAACATTCAGTACTTC
v_call: TRBV9; clone_size: NA; d_call: NA; j_call: TRBJ1-2; cdr3_aa: CASSVGGAEAQGGYTF; cdr3_nt: TGTGCCAGCAGCGTAGGCGGGGCGGAGGCTCAGGGTGGCTACACCTTC
v_call: TRBV28; clone_size: NA; d_call: NA; j_call: TRBJ1-5; cdr3_aa: CASSRGGGGNQPQHF; cdr3_nt: TGTGCCAGCAGTCGGGGAGGGGGAGGCAATCAGCCCCAGCATTTT
v_call: TRBV6-2/TRBV6-3; clone_size: NA; d_call: NA; j_call: TRBJ1-1; cdr3_aa: CASSTNRDSTEAFF; cdr3_nt: TGTGCCAGCAGTACCAACCGGGACTCCACTGAAGCTTTCTTT
v_call: TRBV30; clone_size: NA; d_call: NA; j_call: TRBJ1-3; cdr3_aa: CAWDTTGGNTIYF; cdr3_nt: TGTGCCTGGGATACGACAGGAGGAAACACCATATATTTT
v_call: TRBV6-2/TRBV6-3; clone_size: NA; d_call: NA; j_call: TRBJ1-5; cdr3_aa: CASSYQGLGSQPQHF; cdr3_nt: TGTGCCAGCAGTTACCAGGGGCTCGGTTCCCAGCCCCAGCATTTT
v_call: TRBV7-3; clone_size: NA; d_call: NA; j_call: TRBJ2-4; cdr3_aa: CASSLDGEENIQYF; cdr3_nt: TGTGCCAGCAGCTTAGACGGCGAGGAAAACATTCAGTACTTC
v_call: TRBV5-4; clone_size: NA; d_call: TRBD1; j_call: TRBJ2-5; cdr3_aa: CASSRPGQGETQYF; cdr3_nt: TGTGCCAGCAGCCGACCCGGACAGGGTGAGACCCAGTACTTC
v_call: TRBV5-6; clone_size: NA; d_call: NA; j_call: TRBJ2-1; cdr3_aa: CASSFPGRLNEQFF; cdr3_nt: TGTGCCAGCAGCTTTCCCGGACGCCTCAATGAGCAGTTCTTC
v_call: TRBV2; clone_size: NA; d_call: NA; j_call: TRBJ2-5; cdr3_aa: CASSGAATAETQYF; cdr3_nt: TGTGCCAGCAGTGGAGCCGCTACAGCGGAGACCCAGTACTTC
v_call: TRBV6-6; clone_size: few; d_call: NA; j_call: TRBJ1-1; cdr3_aa: CASSSNGLTEAFF; cdr3_nt: TGTGCCAGCAGTTCCAACGGTTTGACTGAAGCTTTCTTT
v_call: TRBV7-9; clone_size: NA; d_call: NA; j_call: TRBJ2-4; cdr3_aa: CASSLDERTKNIQYF; cdr3_nt: TGTGCCAGCAGCTTAGATGAGAGGACCAAAAACATTCAGTACTTC
v_call: TRBV5-1; clone_size: NA; d_call: NA; j_call: TRBJ2-2; cdr3_aa: CASSLAGGRGTGELFF; cdr3_nt: TGCGCCAGCAGCTTGGCCGGAGGGCGAGGCACCGGGGAGCTGTTTTTT
v_call: TRBV6-5; clone_size: once; d_call: NA; j_call: TRBJ1-1; cdr3_aa: CASSYSSRAAGFF; cdr3_nt: TGTGCCAGCAGTTACTCAAGCAGGGCGGCAGGATTCTTT
v_call: TRBV6-5; clone_size: NA; d_call: NA; j_call: TRBJ1-2; cdr3_aa: CASSYSTGIGYGYTF; cdr3_nt: TGTGCCAGCAGTTACTCGACTGGGATCGGCTATGGCTACACCTTC
v_call: TRBV7-9; clone_size: NA; d_call: TRBD1; j_call: TRBJ2-4; cdr3_aa: CASTVGQGKNIQYF; cdr3_nt: TGTGCCAGCACCGTCGGACAGGGAAAAAACATTCAGTACTTC
v_call: TRBV15; clone_size: NA; d_call: NA; j_call: TRBJ1-5; cdr3_aa: CATSRDWTLRNQPQHF; cdr3_nt: TGTGCCACCAGCAGAGATTGGACATTGCGCAATCAGCCCCAGCATTTT
v_call: TRBV18; clone_size: once; d_call: NA; j_call: TRBJ2-3; cdr3_aa: CASSPGGKRTQYF; cdr3_nt: TGTGCCAGCTCACCGGGCGGGAAGAGGACCCAGTATTTT
v_call: TRBV30; clone_size: NA; d_call: NA; j_call: TRBJ2-1; cdr3_aa: CAWDAGESYNEQFF; cdr3_nt: TGTGCCTGGGACGCTGGAGAGTCCTACAATGAGCAGTTCTTC
v_call: TRBV13; clone_size: NA; d_call: TRBD1; j_call: TRBJ1-2; cdr3_aa: CASIAFNPDREYGYTF; cdr3_nt: TGTGCCAGCATTGCTTTCAACCCGGACAGGGAATATGGCTACACCTTC
v_call: TRBV10-2; clone_size: once; d_call: NA; j_call: TRBJ2-7; cdr3_aa: CASSESLDSSYEQYF; cdr3_nt: TGCGCCAGCAGTGAGTCGTTGGATAGCTCCTACGAGCAGTACTTC
v_call: TRBV28; clone_size: NA; d_call: TRBD1; j_call: TRBJ1-3; cdr3_aa: CASTQGGLSSGNTIYF; cdr3_nt: TGTGCCAGCACCCAAGGGGGCTTGAGCTCTGGAAACACCATATATTTT
v_call: TRBV6-5; clone_size: NA; d_call: NA; j_call: TRBJ1-1; cdr3_aa: CASSPRGGEDTEAFF; cdr3_nt: TGTGCCAGCAGTCCTAGGGGGGGGGAAGACACTGAAGCTTTCTTT
v_call: TRBV19; clone_size: NA; d_call: NA; j_call: TRBJ2-2; cdr3_aa: CASRPGYEGTGELFF; cdr3_nt: TGTGCCAGTCGCCCGGGTTACGAAGGCACCGGGGAGCTGTTTTTT
v_call: TRBV7-2; clone_size: NA; d_call: NA; j_call: TRBJ1-4; cdr3_aa: CASSLVGATNEKLFF; cdr3_nt: TGTGCCAGCAGCTTAGTAGGGGCAACTAATGAAAAACTGTTTTTT
v_call: TRBV6-1; clone_size: NA; d_call: TRBD1; j_call: TRBJ1-4; cdr3_aa: CASSELTGYEKLFF; cdr3_nt: TGTGCCAGCAGTGAACTGACAGGGTATGAAAAACTGTTTTTT
v_call: TRBV6-2/TRBV6-3; clone_size: NA; d_call: TRBD1; j_call: TRBJ2-7; cdr3_aa: CASSYLPPGQSYEQYF; cdr3_nt: TGTGCCAGCAGTTACCTCCCACCGGGACAGAGCTACGAGCAGTACTTC
v_call: TRBV3-1/TRBV3-2; clone_size: NA; d_call: NA; j_call: TRBJ2-7; cdr3_aa: CASSSGQPYEQYF; cdr3_nt: TGTGCCAGCAGTTCCGGGCAGCCGTACGAGCAGTACTTC
v_call: TRBV10-3; clone_size: NA; d_call: TRBD1; j_call: TRBJ1-2; cdr3_aa: CAISSSLRDSYGYTF; cdr3_nt: TGTGCCATCAGTTCAAGCCTCCGGGACAGCTATGGCTACACCTTC
v_call: TRBV7-9; clone_size: NA; d_call: NA; j_call: TRBJ2-5; cdr3_aa: CASSLFAAGKETQYF; cdr3_nt: TGTGCCAGCAGCTTATTTGCGGCAGGGAAAGAGACCCAGTACTTC
v_call: TRBV27; clone_size: NA; d_call: NA; j_call: TRBJ2-3; cdr3_aa: CASSLLRQRLTDTQYF; cdr3_nt: TGTGCCAGCAGTTTATTACGACAGAGACTCACAGATACGCAGTATTTT
v_call: TRBV7-6; clone_size: NA; d_call: NA; j_call: TRBJ1-1; cdr3_aa: CASRLIRGENTEAFF; cdr3_nt: TGTGCCAGCAGGCTTATAAGGGGGGAGAACACTGAAGCTTTCTTT
v_call: TRBV5-4; clone_size: NA; d_call: TRBD2; j_call: TRBJ2-5; cdr3_aa: CASSLRLTSGGDKETQYF; cdr3_nt: TGTGCCAGCAGCCTCCGACTGACTAGCGGGGGGGATAAAGAGACCCAGTACTTC
v_call: TRBV6-2/TRBV6-3; clone_size: NA; d_call: NA; j_call: TRBJ2-7; cdr3_aa: CASSYGQSSYEQYF; cdr3_nt: TGTGCCAGCAGTTACGGGCAGAGCTCCTACGAGCAGTACTTC
v_call: TRBV28; clone_size: NA; d_call: NA; j_call: TRBJ2-7; cdr3_aa: CASSPPAGERYEQYF; cdr3_nt: TGTGCCAGCAGTCCCCCTGCCGGGGAGAGGTACGAGCAGTACTTC
v_call: TRBV30; clone_size: NA; d_call: NA; j_call: TRBJ1-2; cdr3_aa: CARWGGATSNGYTF; cdr3_nt: TGTGCCCGCTGGGGGGGGGCGACCTCTAACGGCTACACCTTC
v_call: TRBV27; clone_size: NA; d_call: NA; j_call: TRBJ2-7; cdr3_aa: CASSLGVGEQYF; cdr3_nt: TGTGCCAGCAGTTTAGGGGTAGGCGAGCAGTACTTC
v_call: TRBV4-3; clone_size: NA; d_call: NA; j_call: TRBJ2-5; cdr3_aa: CASSRQVQDSRRETQYF; cdr3_nt: TGCGCCAGCAGCCGCCAAGTCCAGGACAGTCGAAGGGAGACCCAGTACTTC
v_call: TRBV19; clone_size: NA; d_call: NA; j_call: TRBJ1-2; cdr3_aa: CASSIYHGANYGYTF; cdr3_nt: TGTGCCAGTAGTATTTATCACGGCGCTAACTATGGCTACACCTTC
v_call: TRBV6-4; clone_size: NA; d_call: NA; j_call: TRBJ1-1; cdr3_aa: CASSPVPRAKNTEAFF; cdr3_nt: TGTGCCAGCAGCCCCGTTCCCAGGGCAAAGAACACTGAAGCTTTCTTT
v_call: TRBV12-3/TRBV12-4; clone_size: NA; d_call: NA; j_call: TRBJ1-1; cdr3_aa: CASRAGWVTEAFF; cdr3_nt: TGTGCCAGCAGGGCCGGGTGGGTCACTGAAGCTTTCTTT
v_call: TRBV27; clone_size: NA; d_call: NA; j_call: TRBJ2-7; cdr3_aa: CASRLRSGSYEQYF; cdr3_nt: TGTGCCAGCAGACTAAGGTCGGGGTCCTACGAGCAGTACTTC
v_call: TRBV21-1; clone_size: NA; d_call: NA; j_call: TRBJ1-6; cdr3_aa: CASSKARGNSPLHF; cdr3_nt: TGTGCCAGCAGCAAAGCGAGGGGAAATTCACCCCTCCACTTT
v_call: TRBV28; clone_size: NA; d_call: NA; j_call: TRBJ2-1; cdr3_aa: CASGLATGSSYNEQFF; cdr3_nt: TGTGCCAGCGGCCTGGCAACAGGAAGCTCCTACAATGAGCAGTTCTTC